Each of the 10 T cell receptor beta chains below was sequenced from the same sample in a study of cytomegalovirus exposure and HLA in healthy donors. Data came from immunoSEQ multiplex PCR; TCRdb stores just in-frame clones and leaves some out. Of around 170,000 clones listed, 75% to 90% are singletons. The specimen was PBMCs. These receptors were collected from a man aged 18-30 years in good health and CMV-seropositive.

This clone has a single count. In nucleotides, the CDR3 is TGTGCCAGCAGATTGTACCCCGGGTTGAACACTGAAGCTTTCTTT. This gives the protein CASRLYPGLNTEAFF. The gene calls are TRBV6-5 and TRBJ1-1; D call uncertain. Per the germline V gene, CDR1 is MNHEY and CDR2 is SVGAGI. The CDR3 consists of 15 residues. With 6 bases removed from V and 0 bases from J, the gap between germline ends came to 14 bases.

The chain carries TRBV5-4 and TRBJ2-7; 8 bases fit TRBD2. The J segment lost 3 bases and the V segment lost 4 bases, leaving 3 bases of the junction unmatched. CDR3 size: 13 residues. Germline assignment: CDR1 SGHNT and CDR2 YYREEE (reference sequence). The chain's CDR3 is CASSPGRGYEQYF. Written as DNA, the CDR3 is TGTGCCAGCAGCCCCGGGAGGGGCTACGAGCAGTACTTC.

The CDR3 reads CASSPTSGPTNEQFF. DNA for the CDR3: TGTGCCAGCAGCCCGACTAGCGGGCCTACTAATGAGCAGTTCTTC. The chain is built from TRBV11-2 and TRBJ2-1; TRBD2 agrees at 10 bases. J gave up 7 bases and V 5 bases, and 8 bases lay outside the gene matches. CDR3 length equals 15 residues. The V gene's germline CDR1 is SGHAT and CDR2 FQNNGV.

The count of this clone is one. V usage is TRBV28 and J usage is TRBJ2-4; weak D call: TRBD2 (6 bases). V shed 4 bases and J shed 14 bases, with 12 bases lying between them. CDR1 and CDR2 from the germline V gene are MDHEN and SYDVKM. This CDR3 is built from 11 residues. The CDR3 protein is CASSSPGLKYF. The CDR3 nucleotides read TGTGCCAGCAGTTCTCCGGGACTTAAGTACTTC. Filled out from reference TRBV28 and TRBJ2-4, the complete variable domain reads DVKVTQSSRYLVKRTGEKVFLECVQDMDHENMFWYRQDPGLGLRLIYFSYDVKMKEKGDIPEGYSVSREKKERFSLILESASTNQTSMYLCASSSPGLKYFGAGTRLSVL.

The CDR3 nucleotides are TGTGCCAGCAGTTTAACCGGGACATCTGAAAAACTGTTTTTT. It yields the protein CASSLTGTSEKLFF. The chain recombines TRBV28 with TRBJ1-4; D might be TRBD1 (6 bases). CDR3 length: 14 residues. Per the germline V gene, CDR1 is MDHEN and CDR2 is SYDVKM. V shed 2 bases and J shed 7 bases, with 11 bases lying between them.

The chain combines TRBV5-8 with TRBJ2-1; TRBD1 matches 12 bases. With 4 bases clipped from V and 8 bases from J, the junction kept 7 bases outside the gene matches. The CDR3 is made up of 15 amino acids. Germline loops: CDR1 SGHTS, CDR2 YDEGEE. The CDR3 DNA is TGTGCCAGCAGCCCAGGGACAGGGGGCATTGATGAGCAGTTCTTC. Residues: CASSPGTGGIDEQFF.

The chain links TRBV4-1 to TRBJ1-1; TRBD1 might be the D (5 bases). V was cut by 3 bases and J by 1 base, with 15 bases left in between. The CDR3 has 16 residues. Germline V CDR1 and CDR2: MGHRA, YSYEKL. CDR3 loop: CASSQDAWTSNTEAFF. CDR3 DNA sequence: TGCGCCAGCAGCCAGGACGCTTGGACATCGAACACTGAAGCTTTCTTT.

The V call is TRBV6-1, the J call TRBJ2-1; the match to TRBD2 covers 8 bases. This CDR3 contains 20 residues. The V gene's germline CDR1 is MNHNS and CDR2 SASEGT. After removal of 0 bases from V and 5 bases from J, the junction contained 18 bases not matched to a gene. CDR3 amino acids: CASSEALGLVLPHEDNEQFF. The CDR3 DNA reads as TGTGCCAGCAGTGAAGCGCTGGGACTAGTTCTGCCCCACGAAGACAATGAGCAGTTCTTC.

In regard to this clone: The DNA is left out, because the CDR3 cannot be placed on it with certainty; the CDR3 is given as TCRdb lists it. The CDR3 region is CASSFGPGGEVTEAFF. The rearrangement links TRBV7-2 to TRBJ1-1. Germline-derived CDR1 and CDR2 are SGHTA and FQGNSA. 16 amino acids form the CDR3, both terminal residues included.

V gene TRBV18 combines with J gene TRBJ1-2; a possible D gene is TRBD1 (6 bases). Trimming took 2 bases from V and 0 from J, leaving 10 bases between them. Per the germline V gene, CDR1 is KGHSH and CDR2 is LQKENI. The CDR3 extends over 15 amino acids. The CDR3 loop reads CASSPRTDPNYGYTF. As DNA, the CDR3 is TGTGCCAGCTCACCAAGGACAGATCCTAACTATGGCTACACCTTC.